Here is one TCR beta chain with its context. Its target is not known. The CDR3 extends 3 residues past the end of the read, so its final part is completed from the germline J gene. All CVID subjects were on immunoglobulin replacement for at least one year. Donors gave roughly 4.5 to 9 ml heparinized peripheral whole blood. Assay: immunoSEQ multiplex PCR; the TCRdb copy retains only in-frame clones and omits some. Observed in the sample are 30,000 to 35,000 clones, none of them singletons. This sample was included in a study of T cell clonality in common variable immunodeficiency. Study-level results: TCRbeta clonality was increased in CVID versus healthy controls. Fewer deletions and N-nucleotide insertions were reportedly seen in common variable immunodeficiency TCR beta sequences.

V shed 3 bases and J shed 1 base, with 4 bases lying between them. CDR3 size: 12 residues. Germline V gives CDR1 SNHLY, CDR2 FYNNEI. The sequence was obtained from a human donor with common variable immunodeficiency. Sequencing was carried out using peripheral blood mononuclear cells. The chain has TRBV2 and TRBJ2-7; D unresolved. Here the CDR3 reads CASSESSYEQYF. The DNA read from the CDR3 is TGTGCCAGCAGTGAGTCTTCCTACGAG. The full variable domain, with the rest looked up from reference TRBV2 and TRBJ2-7, is EPEVTQTPSHQVTQMGQEVILRCVPISNHLYFYWYRQILGQKVEFLVSFYNNEISEKSEIFDDQFSVERPDGSNFTLKIRSTKLEDSAMYFCASSESSYEQYFGPGTRLTVT.